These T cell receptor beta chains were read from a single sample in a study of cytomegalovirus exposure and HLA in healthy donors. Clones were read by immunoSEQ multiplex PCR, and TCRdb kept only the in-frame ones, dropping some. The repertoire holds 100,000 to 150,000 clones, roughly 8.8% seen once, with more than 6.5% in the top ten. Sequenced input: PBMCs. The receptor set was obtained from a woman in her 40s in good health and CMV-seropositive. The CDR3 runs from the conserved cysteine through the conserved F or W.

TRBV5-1 CASSPLAGGYNEQFF
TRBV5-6 CASSRGLAGRRTGELFF
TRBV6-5 CATAHGGASINEQFF
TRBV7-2 CASSPSGPGGDGYTF
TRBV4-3 CASSQDLPGQETQYF
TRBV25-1 CASGWDRGGFNEKLFF
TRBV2 CASSGSGGNTEAFF
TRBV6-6 CASSLGGNTEAFF
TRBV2 CASSEMGTFSYEQYF
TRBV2 CASKAGPSEGDTQYF
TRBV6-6 CASRNRQGAEAFF
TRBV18 CASSPLGQGNTGELFF
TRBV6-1 CASSASAGRRSNQPQHF
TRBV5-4 CATMLEGNHEQYF
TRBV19 CASSARSNSNQPQHF
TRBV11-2 CASSSTWGEPQHF
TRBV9 CASSVGQPNTEAFF
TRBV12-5 CASGRVDTQYF
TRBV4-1 CASSQDGQRAQYF